This T cell receptor beta chain was recovered during a study of blood T cell repertoires in COVID-19. Methods used by the authors: From reference gene primer amplification, estimates of nucleated cell counts were derived. Libraries were prepared by immunoSEQ multiplex PCR; TCRdb keeps only in-frame clonotypes and omits some of them. V and J calls and clone size follow that table, whereas D and trimming were derived from the DNA. The sample includes about 130,000 clones, roughly 84% of them seen just once. Trimming took off 0 bases at V and 4 bases at J, with 25 bases between the two ends. Germline assignment: CDR1 SGHDT and CDR2 YYEEEE. The CDR3 runs 19 residues.

The chain joins TRBV5-6 to TRBJ1-2; D gene unclear. This sequence was found in a woman younger than 45 who had recovered from COVID-19. The sample was peripheral blood. CDR3 sequence reads: CASSLASSGRQPRTYGYTF. CDR3 nucleotide sequence: TGTGCCAGCAGCTTGGCAAGTAGCGGGCGGCAGCCCCGGACCTATGGCTACACCTTC.